This entry concerns a single TCR beta chain. The table lists this clonotype with a few counts. Its antigen is still unknown. Base qualities are not provided; no much larger clone lies one nucleotide away. There are 16 amino acids in the CDR3, from cysteine to phenylalanine inclusive. Of the read, only the CDR3 DNA is kept; its 48 bases are in frame from base 1. The CDR1 and CDR2 encoded by the germline V gene are MDHEN and SYDVKM. V lost 3 bases and J lost 0 bases; the stretch between them is 11 bases long. These data come from a study of early T cells in non-severe SARS-CoV-2 infection (dated by TCRdb to about 2021). Regarding the research as a whole: Bulk RNA from unsorted whole blood was used for TCR sequencing, so alpha and beta chains could not be paired. Overall study outcomes, separate from this receptor: VDJdb matching was skewed toward anti-spike CD8 responses and likely underestimated virus-specific expansions by missing private and CD4 specificities.

The library was made by 5' RACE. Sequencing instrument: NextSeq 500. The TCR library protocol attached unique molecular identifiers to individual cDNA molecules to correct for sequencing error and PCR bias. Both TCR alpha and beta chains were sequenced, and tight co-correlation was observed between alpha and beta sequence abundances in each sample. The paper's processing steps were these. Decombinator V4 was used to perform V gene, J gene and CDR3 annotation of TCR sequences. Expanded TCRs were defined as changing significantly between any two time points under a Poisson model with p below 0.0001. TCR abundances were normalised to the total number of TCRs sequenced in each sample and reported as counts per million. MAIT TCRs were defined by TRAV1-2 paired with TRAJ12, TRAJ20 or TRAJ33, and iNKT TCRs by TRAV10 paired with TRAJ18. VDJdb, accessed 1 November 2021, was searched for CMV, EBV and SARS-CoV-2 annotated TCRs, excluding TCRs annotated for multiple antigens. The public reads were run again by TCRdb, first through fastp at Q25 and then through MiXCR, and only productive beta chains were kept. CDR3 protein duplicates are merged, each entry listing the most common genes and DNA. What appears here as the V and J calls and clone size reflects TCRdb's work, not the paper's. This sample is represented by tens of thousands of distinct CDR3 sequences; under 7% of them were singletons. 4.5% to 7.5% of the sample goes to the ten largest clones.

This was a case-control study nested in a cohort of healthcare workers in London, UK, who had nasopharyngeal swab PCR tests and blood samples taken every week. Healthcare workers were enrolled in the week of the UK lockdown, from 23 to 31 March 2020, and were followed every week for up to roughly 16 weeks. The sequence joins TRBV28 to TRBJ1-4; no D gene can be assigned with confidence. The sequence came from an adult who was a healthcare worker with PCR-confirmed SARS-CoV-2 infection or an uninfected control (not recorded which). The sample consisted of whole blood. Here the CDR3 is given as CASSFSTLSTNEKLFF. Here is the DNA: TGTGCCAGCAGTTTCTCCACGTTATCAACTAATGAAAAACTGTTTTTT.